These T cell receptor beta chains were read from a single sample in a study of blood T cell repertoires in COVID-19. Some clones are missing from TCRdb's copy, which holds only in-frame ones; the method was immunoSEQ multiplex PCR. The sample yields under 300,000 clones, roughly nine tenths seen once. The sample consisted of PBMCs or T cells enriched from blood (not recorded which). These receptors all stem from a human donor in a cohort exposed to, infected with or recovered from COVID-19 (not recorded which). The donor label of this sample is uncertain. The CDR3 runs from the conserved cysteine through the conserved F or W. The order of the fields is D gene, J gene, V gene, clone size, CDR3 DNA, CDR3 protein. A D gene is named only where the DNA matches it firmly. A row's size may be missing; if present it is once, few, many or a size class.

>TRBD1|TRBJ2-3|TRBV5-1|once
TGCGCCAGCAGCTTGGGGGACAGGGGTCAGAATACGCAGTATTTT
CASSLGDRGQNTQYF
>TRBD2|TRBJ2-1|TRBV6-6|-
TGTGCCAGCAGGAGCGGGGGCAATGAGCAGTTCTTC
CASRSGGNEQFF
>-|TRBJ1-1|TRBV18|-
TGTGCCAGCTCACCACTAGCAGCCAACACTGAAGCTTTCTTT
CASSPLAANTEAFF
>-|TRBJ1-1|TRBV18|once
TGTGCCAGCTCCCCGCGGGGTCCTGTTGAAGCTTTCTTT
CASSPRGPVEAFF
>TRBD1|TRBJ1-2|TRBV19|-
TGTGCCAGTACCGATATGGAGTGGGGGGACAGCTATGGCTACACCTTC
CASTDMEWGDSYGYTF
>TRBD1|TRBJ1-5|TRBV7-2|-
TGTGCCAGCAGCTTTCCCGAGGGACAGGGGCGCGATCAGCCCCAGCATTTT
CASSFPEGQGRDQPQHF
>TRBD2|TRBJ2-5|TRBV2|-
TGTGTCAGCACGCGGGGGGACGAGACCCAGTACTTC
CVSTRGDETQYF
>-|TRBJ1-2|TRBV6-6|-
TGTGCCAGCAGTTACGGGACGCGGGGGTATGGCTACACCTTC
CASSYGTRGYGYTF
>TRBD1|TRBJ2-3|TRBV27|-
TGTGCCAGCACCCGTGGGGACAGGGTCACAGATACGCAGTATTTT
CASTRGDRVTDTQYF
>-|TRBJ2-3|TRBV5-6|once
TGTGCCAGCACCTTACAGGAGGGTACGCAGTATTTT
CASTLQEGTQYF
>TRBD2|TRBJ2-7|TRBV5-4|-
TGTGCCAGCAGCTTGGCGGGAGGCCCCAACTACGAGCAGTACTTC
CASSLAGGPNYEQYF
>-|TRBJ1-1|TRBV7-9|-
TGTGCCAGCAGCTTAGACGGGGTCAGTGAAGCTTTCTTT
CASSLDGVSEAFF
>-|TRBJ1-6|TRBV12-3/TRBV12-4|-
TGTGCCAGCCGGGGGGGTGGTGATTCACCCCTCCACTTT
CASRGGGDSPLHF
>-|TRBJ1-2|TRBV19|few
TGTGCCAGTAGTGGCCAGGGGCTGATTGATGGCTACACCTTC
CASSGQGLIDGYTF
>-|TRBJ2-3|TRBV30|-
TGTGCCTGGAGTCCCCTGGCAGCAGATACGCAGTATTTT
CAWSPLAADTQYF
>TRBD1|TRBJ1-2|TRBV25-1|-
TGTGCCAGCAAAATGGGGACAGGGGGTCATGGCTACACCTTC
CASKMGTGGHGYTF
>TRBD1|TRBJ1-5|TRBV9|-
TGTGCCAGCAGCCGGGACAGGGGGAGTTATAGCAATCAGCCCCAGCATTTT
CASSRDRGSYSNQPQHF
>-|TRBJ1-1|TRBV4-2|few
TGTGCCAGCAGCCGAGACACTGAAGCTTTCTTT
CASSRDTEAFF
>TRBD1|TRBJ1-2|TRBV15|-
TGTGCCACCAGCACCGGACAGGGGCGTGCTAACTATGGCTACACCTTC
CATSTGQGRANYGYTF
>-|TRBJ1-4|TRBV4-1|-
TGCGCCAGCAGCCCGACAGTGATTGAAAAACTGTTTTTT
CASSPTVIEKLFF
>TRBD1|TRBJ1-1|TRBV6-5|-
TGTGCCAGCAGCGCGACAGGGATCACTGAAGCTTTCTTT
CASSATGITEAFF
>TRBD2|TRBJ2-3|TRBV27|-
TGTGCCAGCAGTTTGCGGGGGGGCATCACAGATACGCAGTATTTT
CASSLRGGITDTQYF
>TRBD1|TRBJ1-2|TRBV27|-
TGTGCCAGCAGTTTGGTAGCCGGGACAGCGGACTATGGCTACACCTTC
CASSLVAGTADYGYTF
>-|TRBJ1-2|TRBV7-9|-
TGTGCCAGCAGCCCGACAGTCAGCTACTCCAACTATGGCTACACCTTC
CASSPTVSYSNYGYTF
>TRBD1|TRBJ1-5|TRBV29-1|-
TGCAGCGTGACTCTGACGACAGGGCTCCAGCATTTT
CSVTLTTGLQHF
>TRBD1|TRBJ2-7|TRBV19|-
TGTGCCAGTAGTCCGAGACAGGGTAGCTCCCCCTACGAGCAGTACTTC
CASSPRQGSSPYEQYF
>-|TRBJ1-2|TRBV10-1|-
TGCGCCAGCAGTGACAGGCCGGGGGAAGGCTACACCTTC
CASSDRPGEGYTF
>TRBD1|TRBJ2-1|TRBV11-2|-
TGTGCCAGCAGCTCTAACAGGGGAAGCTACAATGAGCAGTTCTTC
CASSSNRGSYNEQFF
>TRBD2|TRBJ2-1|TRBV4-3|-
TGCGCCAGCAGCCAAGATCTAGCGGGCGGGGGTGAGCAGTTCTTC
CASSQDLAGGGEQFF
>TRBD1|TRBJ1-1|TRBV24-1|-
TGTGCCACCAGTGGTCCTCCGGGACAGGGTTACACTGAAGCTTTCTTT
CATSGPPGQGYTEAFF
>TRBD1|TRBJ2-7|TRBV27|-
TGTGCCAGCAGTGCATTCACCGGGACAGGGGGGTACGAGCAGTACTTC
CASSAFTGTGGYEQYF
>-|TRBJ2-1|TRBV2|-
TGTGCCAGCAGGTGGGGGCCCTCGGGGGGTGAGCAGTTCTTC
CASRWGPSGGEQFF